This T cell receptor beta chain was identified in a study of CD4+ T cells in melanoma. The table came from immunoSEQ multiplex PCR; TCRdb's copy has only in-frame clones and leaves some out. The repertoire holds approximately 110,000 clones, about 90% seen once, with 3.3% in the top ten. CDR1 is ENHRY and CDR2 is SYGVKD in the germline V gene. The CDR3 contains 13 residues. Trimming pared 1 base from V and 7 bases from J, leaving 10 bases between. The sequence was obtained from a human donor with melanoma. Sample: peripheral blood. The genes are TRBV10-3 and TRBJ1-1, with D uncertain. This CDR3 is CAISEWVQIEAFF. The CDR3 DNA reads as TGTGCCATCAGTGAGTGGGTGCAGATTGAAGCTTTCTTT.